What follows describes a single TCR beta chain. The antigen is not known. This sample was included in a study of OX40 agonist ivuxolimab in advanced cancers. General study findings and limits: Some patients who did not respond also had low normalized T-cell clonal expansion. Among the least clonally expanded were partial responders at 0.1-3.0 mg/kg.

Measured with immunoSEQ multiplex PCR; TCRdb has only the in-frame clones, and not every one. The data show approximately 40,000 clones, around 92% seen once. This specimen was CD4+ or CD8+ T cells sorted from blood, taken in a trial of the OX40 agonist ivuxolimab. This TCR came from an adult with an advanced solid tumor such as melanoma, head and neck, liver or kidney cancer.

Here the CDR3 reads CASSLLPGRTNSPLHF. Written as DNA, the CDR3 is TGTGCCAGCAGTTTATTACCAGGGAGGACTAATTCACCCCTCCACTTT. The chain joins TRBV28 to TRBJ1-6; D perhaps matches TRBD1 (5 bases). Germline lookup yields CDR1 MDHEN and CDR2 SYDVKM. This CDR3 spans 16 amino acids. V lost 1 base, J lost 6 bases, and 13 bases lay in between.